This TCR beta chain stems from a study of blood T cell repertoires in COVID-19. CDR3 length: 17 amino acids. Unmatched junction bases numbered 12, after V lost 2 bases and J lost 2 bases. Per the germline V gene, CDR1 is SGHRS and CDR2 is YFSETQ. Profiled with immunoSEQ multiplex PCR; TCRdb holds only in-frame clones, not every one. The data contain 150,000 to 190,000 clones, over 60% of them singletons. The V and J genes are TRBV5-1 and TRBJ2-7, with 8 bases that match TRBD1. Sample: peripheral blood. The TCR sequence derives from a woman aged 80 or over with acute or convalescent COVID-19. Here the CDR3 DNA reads TGCGCCAGCAGCTTCCTACAAACCGGGACAGGACCCTACGAGCAGTACTTC. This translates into CASSFLQTGTGPYEQYF.